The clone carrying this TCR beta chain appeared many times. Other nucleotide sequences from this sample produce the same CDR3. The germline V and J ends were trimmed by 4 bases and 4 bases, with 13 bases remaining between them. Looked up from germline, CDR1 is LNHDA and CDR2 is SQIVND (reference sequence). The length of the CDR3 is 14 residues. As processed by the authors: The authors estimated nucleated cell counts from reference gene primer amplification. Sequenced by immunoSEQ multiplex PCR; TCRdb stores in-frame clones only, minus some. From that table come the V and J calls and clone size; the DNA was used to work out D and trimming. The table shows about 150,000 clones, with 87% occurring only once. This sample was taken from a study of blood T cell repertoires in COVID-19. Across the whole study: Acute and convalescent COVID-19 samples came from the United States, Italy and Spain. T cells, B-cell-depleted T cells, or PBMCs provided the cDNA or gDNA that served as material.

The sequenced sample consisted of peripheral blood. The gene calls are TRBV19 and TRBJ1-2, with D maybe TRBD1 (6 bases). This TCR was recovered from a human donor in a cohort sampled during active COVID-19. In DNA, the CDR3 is TGTGCCAGTAGTAGTCGGGGACAAGGCTATGGCTACACCTTC. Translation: CASSSRGQGYGYTF.